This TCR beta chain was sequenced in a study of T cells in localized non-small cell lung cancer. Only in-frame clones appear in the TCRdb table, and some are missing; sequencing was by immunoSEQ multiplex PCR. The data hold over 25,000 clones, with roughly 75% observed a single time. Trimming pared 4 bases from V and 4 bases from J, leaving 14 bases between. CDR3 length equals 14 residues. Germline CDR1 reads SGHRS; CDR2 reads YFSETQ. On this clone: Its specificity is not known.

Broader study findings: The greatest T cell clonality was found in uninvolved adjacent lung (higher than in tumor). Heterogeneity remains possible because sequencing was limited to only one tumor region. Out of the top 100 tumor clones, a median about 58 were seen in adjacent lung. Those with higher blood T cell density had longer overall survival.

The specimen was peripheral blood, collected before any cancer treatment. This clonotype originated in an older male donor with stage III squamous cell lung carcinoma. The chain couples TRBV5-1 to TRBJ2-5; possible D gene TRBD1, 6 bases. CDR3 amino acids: CASSPFQGGETQYF. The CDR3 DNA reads TGCGCCAGCAGCCCATTTCAAGGGGGAGAGACCCAGTACTTC.